One and the same sample provided the 24 T cell receptor beta chains below, sequenced in a study of T cells after yellow fever vaccination. Each CDR3 protein is one row after TCRdb ran MiXCR on the 5' RACE reads. The sample lists about 68,000 distinct CDR3 sequences; approximately 6.1% were seen once. Sequences were derived from CD8+ T cells sorted from PBMCs, sampled 35 to 50 days after the first yellow fever vaccination. The source of these receptors is a young man who received the YFV17D yellow fever vaccine.

This clonotype was detected many times. This sequence joins TRBV12-3 or TRBV12-4 and TRBJ2-3; D is undetermined. Trimming cost V 6 bases and J 8 bases, with 15 bases left between them. The CDR3 has 13 amino acids. This chain's CDR3 is CASSASLYGTQYF. CDR3 nucleotide sequence: TGTGCCAGCAGCGCCTCCCTTTACGGTACGCAGTATTTT.

This clonotype was counted between two and nine times. The chain employs TRBV29-1 and TRBJ2-6; TRBD1 might be the D (5 bases). The germline V gene encodes CDR1 SQVTM and CDR2 ANQGSEA. V shed 4 bases and J shed 2 bases, with 6 bases lying between them. The CDR3 runs 13 residues. Here the CDR3 reads CSVAGTGANVLTF. The CDR3 DNA reads TGCAGCGTTGCAGGGACTGGGGCCAACGTCCTGACTTTC.

This clonotype was recorded many times. J is TRBJ2-1 and V is TRBV6-5, with a weak D call TRBD1 (6 bases). The CDR3 consists of 14 residues. In germline, CDR1 is MNHEY, CDR2 SVGAGI. The V gene lost 1 base and the J gene lost 6 bases, with 10 bases spanning the gap. The CDR3 region is CASSYLDSSNEQFF. In DNA, the CDR3 is TGTGCCAGCAGTTACTTGGACAGCTCCAATGAGCAGTTCTTC.

This clonotype was seen ten or more times. The V call is TRBV4-2, the J call TRBJ2-1; D is ambiguous. This CDR3 has 12 residues. Germline CDR1 and CDR2: LGHNA and YNFKEQ. The germline V and J ends were trimmed by 0 bases and 13 bases, with 10 bases remaining between them. This CDR3 is CASSQDFGPQFF. The CDR3 region has the DNA TGTGCCAGCAGCCAAGACTTCGGACCCCAGTTCTTC.

There are many counts of this clonotype. V usage is TRBV12-3 or TRBV12-4 and J usage is TRBJ2-5, with D possibly TRBD2 on 6 matching bases. This CDR3 is 16 amino acids long. V was trimmed by 0 bases and J by 5 bases, leaving 16 bases between them. CDR3 nucleotides: TGTGCCAGCAGTTTAGCCGCTCGGTGGGGGGACGAGACCCAGTACTTC. Protein product: CASSLAARWGDETQYF.

This clonotype was counted a few times. CDR3 region: CASSSAYQGGRTYEQYF. The CDR3 nucleotides are TGTGCCAGCAGCTCAGCCTACCAGGGTGGACGGACCTACGAGCAGTACTTC. The chain links TRBV7-2 to TRBJ2-7, with D possibly TRBD1 on 5 matching bases. Germline values: CDR1 SGHTA, CDR2 FQGNSA. This CDR3 comprises 17 residues. Trimming stripped 4 bases from V and 2 bases from J, with 21 bases between.

Regarding this clonotype: With a much larger clone just one base away, this may be a read error. This chain connects TRBV7-8 to TRBJ1-1; possible D gene TRBD1, 6 bases. Germline assignment: CDR1 SGHVS and CDR2 FQNEAQ. V shed 8 bases and J shed 1 base, with 23 bases lying between them. This CDR3 region has 17 residues. The chain's CDR3 is CASSLMTGLLRNTEAFF. CDR3 bases: TGTGCCAGCTCACTGATGACAGGACTCCTAAGGAACACTGAAGCTTTCTTT.

This chain joins TRBV7-8 and TRBJ2-1; 13 bases are shared with TRBD2. V gave up 5 bases and J gave up 7 bases; unmatched junction bases: 5. The CDR3 is 15 residues long. Looked up from germline, CDR1 is SGHVS and CDR2 is FQNEAQ. For the CDR3, the DNA is TGTGCCAGCAGCCCGGGGACTAGCGGGAAGAATGAGCAGTTCTTC. Encoded protein: CASSPGTSGKNEQFF.

This rearrangement joins TRBV29-1 to TRBJ2-3; tentative D call: TRBD2 (5 bases). This CDR3 region has 13 residues. From germline, CDR1 is SQVTM and CDR2 ANQGSEA. Trimming removed 6 bases from V and 5 bases from J, with 15 bases in between. This CDR3 reads CSVLPGVGDTQYF. The CDR3 DNA sequence: TGCAGCGTCCTCCCCGGGGTTGGAGATACGCAGTATTTT.

The chain recombines TRBV29-1 with TRBJ2-4; D gene ambiguous. V was clipped by 4 bases and J by 0 bases, with 7 bases between them. CDR1 is SQVTM, CDR2 ANQGSEA, per germline. CDR3 length equals 13 residues. Written as DNA, the CDR3 is TGCAGCGTTGCTGGGCTAGCCAAAAACATTCAGTACTTC. Amino acids: CSVAGLAKNIQYF. Full variable domain (outside the CDR3, taken from reference TRBV29-1 and TRBJ2-4): SAVISQKPSRDICQRGTSLTIQCQVDSQVTMMFWYRQQPGQSLTLIATANQGSEATYESGFVIDKFPISRPNLTFSTLTVSNMSPEDSSIYLCSVAGLAKNIQYFGAGTRLSVL.

This clonotype was found many times. This chain uses TRBV11-1 with TRBJ2-3, with D tentatively TRBD2 (7 bases). The V gene's germline CDR1 is SGHAT and CDR2 FQDESV (reference sequence). The ends were cut back, 8 bases at V and 1 base at J, with 10 bases in the middle. The CDR3 extends over 13 amino acids. CDR3 in amino acids: CASWGGRTDTQYF. The CDR3 DNA reads TGTGCCAGCTGGGGGGGCCGCACAGATACGCAGTATTTT. Using reference TRBV11-1 and TRBJ2-3 for the parts outside the CDR3, the full variable domain is EAEVAQSPRYKITEKSQAVAFWCDPISGHATLYWYRQILGQGPELLVQFQDESVVDDSQLPKDRFSAERLKGVDSTLKIQPAELGDSAMYLCASWGGRTDTQYFGPGTRLTVL.

The chain has TRBV19 and TRBJ2-3, with D uncertain. The CDR3 has 15 amino acids. Trimming removed 0 bases at V and 2 bases at J, with 9 bases between. Germline V gives CDR1 LNHDA, CDR2 SQIVND (reference sequence). The CDR3 coding sequence is TGTGCCAGTAGTATAGACCTCACCCACACAGATACGCAGTATTTT. This encodes CASSIDLTHTDTQYF.

This clonotype was picked up a small number of times. The chain employs TRBV20-1 and TRBJ1-1, with unresolved D. Looked up from germline, CDR1 is DFQATT and CDR2 is SNEGSKA (reference sequence). The CDR3 covers 13 residues. Trimming took off 5 bases at V and 6 bases at J, with 16 bases between the two ends. This chain's CDR3 is CSAPGVGYPEAFF. CDR3 bases: TGCAGTGCTCCCGGGGTGGGGTACCCTGAAGCTTTCTTT.

This clonotype came up many times. The chain combines TRBV27 with TRBJ2-7; 9 positions match TRBD1. The CDR3 has 14 residues. With V trimmed by 0 bases and J by 6 bases, 3 bases remained unmatched. Looked up from germline, CDR1 is MNHEY and CDR2 is SMNVEV (reference sequence). CDR3 sequence: CASSLSGQGPEQYF. For the CDR3, the DNA is TGTGCCAGCAGTTTATCGGGACAGGGACCCGAGCAGTACTTC.

This clonotype has only a few counts. The rearrangement uses TRBV28 and TRBJ2-5, with TRBD2 matching over 12 bases. CDR3 length: 17 amino acids. J was trimmed by 5 bases and V by 4 bases; bases with no gene match: 11. In germline, CDR1 is MDHEN, CDR2 SYDVKM. The CDR3, as DNA: TGTGCCAGCAGTTCGGGGAGGACTAGCGGGGATTTCGAGACCCAGTACTTC. Protein: CASSSGRTSGDFETQYF.

This clonotype was picked up many times. The chain couples TRBV20-1 to TRBJ2-1; D is undetermined. Germline V lookup: CDR1 DFQATT, CDR2 SNEGSKA (reference sequence). V was trimmed by 5 bases and J by 4 bases, leaving 15 bases between them. This CDR3 contains 14 residues. The CDR3: CSACRRVRYNEQFF. In DNA form, the CDR3 reads TGCAGTGCTTGTAGAAGGGTGAGGTACAATGAGCAGTTCTTC.

This clonotype came up many times. The gene calls are TRBV11-2 and TRBJ2-7; D gene ambiguous. Trimming stripped 0 bases from V and 4 bases from J, with 10 bases between. The CDR3 spans 14 residues. Per the germline V gene, CDR1 is SGHAT and CDR2 is FQNNGV. CDR3 bases: TGTGCCAGCAGCTTAGACACGGTACGGTACGAGCAGTACTTC. Its translation is CASSLDTVRYEQYF.

This clonotype was observed many times. The chain joins TRBV7-9 to TRBJ2-7; 9 bases align to TRBD2. CDR1 and CDR2 from the germline V gene are SEHNR and FQNEAQ (reference sequence). This CDR3 contains 16 residues. Germline trimming cut 3 bases from V and 6 bases from J; bases unmatched to any gene: 12. The chain's CDR3 is CASSFIGGGGVFEQYF. CDR3 nucleotides: TGTGCCAGCAGCTTCATAGGCGGGGGGGGTGTGTTCGAGCAGTACTTC.

There are many counts of this clonotype. The rearrangement links TRBV11-1 to TRBJ2-3, with 8 bases that match TRBD1. Losses at the gene ends were 5 bases for V and 2 bases for J; bases not matched to a gene: 6. The CDR3 loop spans 15 amino acids. Germline values: CDR1 SGHAT, CDR2 FQDESV (reference sequence). DNA for the CDR3: TGTGCCAGCAGCGGATACAGGGGGTTCACAGATACGCAGTATTTT. It translates to CASSGYRGFTDTQYF. The whole variable domain, remainder taken from reference TRBV11-1 and TRBJ2-3, is EAEVAQSPRYKITEKSQAVAFWCDPISGHATLYWYRQILGQGPELLVQFQDESVVDDSQLPKDRFSAERLKGVDSTLKIQPAELGDSAMYLCASSGYRGFTDTQYFGPGTRLTVL.

The sample holds a few counts of this clonotype. V and J are TRBV6-2 or TRBV6-3 and TRBJ1-5; the match to TRBD1 covers 8 bases. The V segment lost 4 bases and the J segment 3 bases; nucleotides outside the gene matches: 8. The CDR3 covers 16 residues. The germline gives CDR1 MNHEY, CDR2 SVGEGT. Here the CDR3 reads CASSFGQGSYNQPQHF. CDR3 bases: TGTGCCAGCAGTTTCGGACAGGGTAGCTACAATCAGCCCCAGCATTTT.

This clonotype was seen repeatedly, ten times or more. V is TRBV20-1 and J is TRBJ2-7; D tentatively fits TRBD1 or TRBD2 (5 bases each). CDR3 size: 13 residues. Looked up from germline, CDR1 is DFQATT and CDR2 is SNEGSKA (reference sequence). The V and J ends lost 3 bases and 4 bases respectively, with 13 bases between them. The CDR3 spells CSARPREGYEQYF. The CDR3 nucleotides are TGCAGTGCTAGGCCCCGAGAGGGGTACGAGCAGTACTTC.

Many counts were recorded for this clonotype. This chain joins TRBV4-3 and TRBJ1-3; D remains ambiguous. Trimming took off 4 bases at V and 2 bases at J, with 12 bases between the two ends. This CDR3 spans 15 amino acids. CDR1 LGHNA and CDR2 YSLEER come from the germline V gene. The CDR3 spells CASSPGPTAGNTIYF. The CDR3 DNA is TGCGCCAGCAGCCCTGGACCTACTGCTGGAAACACCATATATTTT.

This clonotype was counted a few times. The gene calls are TRBV7-9 and TRBJ2-5; D ambiguous. Germline values: CDR1 SEHNR, CDR2 FQNEAQ (reference sequence). This CDR3 contains 11 residues. V lost 11 bases to trimming and J lost 2 bases, with 9 bases between them. CDR3 sequence reads: CAYRRQETQYF. CDR3 bases: TGTGCCTACAGAAGACAAGAGACCCAGTACTTC. Variable domain in full (rest from reference TRBV7-9 and TRBJ2-5): DTGVSQNPRHKITKRGQNVTFRCDPISEHNRLYWYRQTLGQGPEFLTYFQNEAQLEKSRLLSDRFSAERPKGSFSTLEIQRTEQGDSAMYLCAYRRQETQYFGPGTRLLVL.

This clonotype was recorded at least ten times. The chain combines TRBV11-2 with TRBJ2-1; 8 bases align to TRBD1. The CDR3 is 13 amino acids. V dropped 5 bases and J dropped 6; count of bases not matched to a gene: 3. Germline CDR1 reads SGHAT; CDR2 reads FQNNGV. CDR3 region: CASSGTGGNEQFF. Written as DNA, the CDR3 is TGTGCCAGCAGCGGCACAGGGGGCAATGAGCAGTTCTTC.